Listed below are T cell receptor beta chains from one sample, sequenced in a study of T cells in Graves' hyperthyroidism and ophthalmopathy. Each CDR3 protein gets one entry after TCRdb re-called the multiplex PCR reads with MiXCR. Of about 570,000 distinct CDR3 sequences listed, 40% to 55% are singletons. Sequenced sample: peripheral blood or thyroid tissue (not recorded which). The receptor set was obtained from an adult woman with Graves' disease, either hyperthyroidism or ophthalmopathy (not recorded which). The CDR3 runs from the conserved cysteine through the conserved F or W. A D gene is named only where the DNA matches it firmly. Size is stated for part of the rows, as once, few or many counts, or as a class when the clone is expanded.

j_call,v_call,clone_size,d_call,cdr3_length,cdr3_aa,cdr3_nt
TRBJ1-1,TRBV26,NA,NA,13,CASRGTERTEAFF,TGTGCCAGCAGAGGTACAGAGCGCACTGAAGCTTTCTTT
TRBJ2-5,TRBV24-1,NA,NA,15,CASSEAPRGQETQYF,TGTGCCAGCAGTGAAGCGCCACGGGGGCAAGAGACCCAGTACTTC
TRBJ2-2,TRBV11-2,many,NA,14,CASRPTGWGGELFF,TGTGCCAGCAGGCCCACCGGTTGGGGCGGGGAGCTGTTTTTT
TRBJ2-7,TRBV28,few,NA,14,CASSSPDKDYEQYF,TGTGCCAGTTCTAGCCCGGACAAGGACTACGAGCAGTACTTC
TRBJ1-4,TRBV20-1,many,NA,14,CSAPLGAGNRKLFF,TGCAGTGCCCCTCTGGGGGCAGGGAACCGAAAACTGTTTTTT
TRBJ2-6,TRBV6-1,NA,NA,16,CASSEDRDTGANVLTF,TGTGCCAGCAGTGAAGATCGGGACACTGGTGCCAACGTCCTGACTTTC
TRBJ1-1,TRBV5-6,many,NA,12,CASSQYGTEAFF,TGTGCCAGCAGCCAATATGGCACTGAAGCTTTCTTT
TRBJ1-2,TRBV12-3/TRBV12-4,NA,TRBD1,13,CASSQGTVYGYTF,TGTGCCAGCAGCCAGGGGACAGTTTATGGCTACACCTTC
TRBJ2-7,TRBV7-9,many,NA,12,CASSPLLNEQYF,TGTGCCAGCAGCCCGCTCTTGAACGAGCAGTACTTC
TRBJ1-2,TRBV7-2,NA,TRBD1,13,CASSFGRGPGGTF,TGTGCCAGCAGCTTCGGCAGGGGGCCTGGTGGGACCTTC
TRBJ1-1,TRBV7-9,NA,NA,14,CASNRGGRNTEAFF,TGTGCCAGCAACCGGGGGGGGCGGAACACTGAAGCTTTCTTT
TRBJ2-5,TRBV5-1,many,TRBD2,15,CASSSLAGGIETQYF,TGCGCCAGCAGCTCCTTAGCGGGAGGGATAGAGACCCAGTACTTC
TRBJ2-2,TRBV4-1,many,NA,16,CASSHPFPRSTGELFF,TGCGCCAGCAGCCATCCATTTCCCCGATCTACCGGGGAGCTGTTTTTT
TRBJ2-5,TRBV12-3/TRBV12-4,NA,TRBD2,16,CASSQGTSGSKGTQYF,TGTGCCAGCAGTCAAGGGACTAGCGGGAGTAAGGGGACCCAGTACTTC
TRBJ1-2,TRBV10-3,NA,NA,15,CASSSAGGASSGYTF,TGTGCCAGCAGCTCCGCCGGCGGGGCCTCCTCCGGCTACACCTTC
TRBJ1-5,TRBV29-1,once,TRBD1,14,CSVRQGASNQPQHF,TGCAGCGTTCGACAGGGGGCTAGCAATCAGCCCCAGCATTTT
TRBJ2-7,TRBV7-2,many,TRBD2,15,CASSLEGLAAVEQYF,TGTGCCAGCAGCTTAGAGGGACTAGCTGCGGTTGAGCAGTACTTC
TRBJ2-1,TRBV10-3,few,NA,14,CAIRKGGEDNEQFF,TGTGCCATCAGGAAGGGGGGGGAGGACAATGAGCAGTTCTTC